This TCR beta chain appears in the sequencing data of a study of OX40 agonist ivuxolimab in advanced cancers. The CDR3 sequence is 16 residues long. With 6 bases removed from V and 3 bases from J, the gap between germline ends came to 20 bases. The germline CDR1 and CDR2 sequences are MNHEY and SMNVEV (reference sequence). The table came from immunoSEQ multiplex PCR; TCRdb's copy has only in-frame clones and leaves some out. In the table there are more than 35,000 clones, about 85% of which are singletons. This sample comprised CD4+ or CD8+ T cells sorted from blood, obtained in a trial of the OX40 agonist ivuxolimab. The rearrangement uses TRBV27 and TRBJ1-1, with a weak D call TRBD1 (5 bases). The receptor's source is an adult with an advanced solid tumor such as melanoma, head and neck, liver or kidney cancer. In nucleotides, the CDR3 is TGTGCCAGCAGCTTCTCCGGGGCGCGGAGAGACACTGAAGCTTTCTTT. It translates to CASSFSGARRDTEAFF.